One and the same sample provided the 3 T cell receptor beta chains below, sequenced in a study of response to subunit inactivated influenza vaccine. A single record per CDR3 protein comes from TCRdb applying MiXCR to the RT-PCR reads. The sample includes just under 250,000 distinct CDR3 sequences, 10% to 15% of them seen just once. The sample here was non-naive T cells sorted from PBMCs, taken less than 15 days before vaccination. The receptors derive from a man aged 50-59 years who received an inactivated influenza vaccine.

V gene TRBV7-8 combines with J gene TRBJ1-1; D possibly corresponds to TRBD1 (5 bases). V was cut by 0 bases and J by 4 bases, with 9 bases left in between. The CDR3 totals 14 residues. Germline-derived CDR1 and CDR2 are SGHVS and FQNEAQ. The CDR3 reads CASSLAAGSTEAFF. CDR3 in DNA: TGTGCCAGCAGCTTAGCGGCAGGGAGCACTGAAGCTTTCTTT.

The chain recombines TRBV20-1 with TRBJ2-1, with 7 bases identical to TRBD2. Germline CDR1 DFQATT, CDR2 SNEGSKA (reference sequence). CDR3 length equals 16 residues. V was pared by 5 bases and J by 0 bases, with 10 bases of the junction left unmatched. The CDR3 region has the DNA TGCAGTGCTGGGGAGGGCGGGGCCAGCTCCTACAATGAGCAGTTCTTC. This codes for CSAGEGGASSYNEQFF.

The rearrangement links TRBV2 to TRBJ1-4; D uncertain. V lost 1 base, J lost 3 bases, and 6 bases lay in between. The germline CDR1 and CDR2 sequences are SNHLY and FYNNEI. The CDR3 extends over 14 amino acids. The CDR3 bases are TGTGCCAGCAGTGAAGGGTGGGCTAATGAAAAACTGTTTTTT. It is translated as CASSEGWANEKLFF.